What follows are 16 T cell receptor beta chains derived from one specimen sequenced in a study of blood T cell repertoires in COVID-19. Here immunoSEQ multiplex PCR was the method, and the copy in TCRdb shows in-frame clones only, minus some. The data show some 130,000 clones, roughly 86% seen once. Sequencing was performed on peripheral blood. The source is a woman in her seventies with COVID-19, enrolled during active disease.

The chain is built from TRBV3-1 (or the pseudogene TRBV3-2) and TRBJ2-5, with D tentatively TRBD2 (5 bases). CDR1 LGHDT and CDR2 YNNKEL come from the germline V gene (reference sequence). Trimming stripped 0 bases from V and 1 base from J, with 9 bases between. The CDR3 contains 15 residues. The CDR3 DNA reads as TGTGCCAGCAGCCAAGATGTAGGGAGCCAAGAGACCCAGTACTTC. Encoded protein: CASSQDVGSQETQYF.

In its sample, this clone was seen a few times. The J gene is TRBJ2-1, the V gene TRBV15; TRBD2 matches at 10 bases. The V segment lost 5 bases and the J segment 8 bases; nucleotides outside the gene matches: 9. The CDR3 totals 15 residues. Germline V lookup: CDR1 LNHNV, CDR2 YYDKDF (reference sequence). Here the CDR3 reads CATSASGGAVDEQFF. CDR3 bases: TGTGCCACCAGCGCCAGCGGGGGGGCGGTGGATGAGCAGTTCTTC.

This chain joins TRBV11-2 and TRBJ1-1; no firm D call. Trimming removed 2 bases at V and 3 bases at J, with 16 bases between. In germline, CDR1 is SGHAT, CDR2 FQNNGV. The CDR3 sequence is 16 residues long. CDR3 DNA: TGTGCCAGCAGCTTACTGGTCAGGAAGGATGACACTGAAGCTTTCTTT. Its protein product is CASSLLVRKDDTEAFF.

The chain links TRBV7-2 to TRBJ1-4; TRBD1 aligns across 7 bases. Germline CDR1 reads SGHTA; CDR2 reads FQGNSA. The CDR3 sequence is 15 residues long. V trimming: 4 bases; J trimming: 8 bases; junction bases outside the gene matches: 10. The CDR3 region has the DNA TGTGCCAGCAGCTATCAGGGACAGAGTAAAGAAAAACTGTTTTTT. It translates to CASSYQGQSKEKLFF.

Here the CDR3 DNA reads TGTGCCAGCAGCCAAGAGTGGGAATTAGGGGGGGGCCAACATGAGCAGTTCTTC. This encodes CASSQEWELGGGQHEQFF. The gene calls are TRBV3-1 (or the pseudogene TRBV3-2) and TRBJ2-1; the D gene is possibly TRBD2 (7 bases). Per germline, CDR1 LGHDT and CDR2 YNNKEL (reference sequence). With 0 bases removed from V and 8 bases from J, the gap between germline ends came to 23 bases. This CDR3 has 18 amino acids.

The chain combines TRBV7-2 with TRBJ2-2; D may be TRBD2 (5 bases). Germline-derived CDR1 and CDR2 are SGHTA and FQGNSA. V lost 3 bases and J 4 bases, leaving 21 bases between the germline ends. The CDR3 length is 18 residues. CDR3 in DNA: TGTGCCAGCAGCTTGATGGCGGTTATTCGCGAGGGCACCGGGGAGCTGTTTTTT. Translation gives CASSLMAVIREGTGELFF.

The chain has TRBV6-5 and TRBJ1-2, with D unresolved. This CDR3 has 15 amino acids. From germline, CDR1 is MNHEY and CDR2 SVGAGI. Trimming pared 5 bases from V and 2 bases from J, leaving 15 bases between. Written as DNA, the CDR3 is TGTGCCAGCAGTCCCAGGAGACGGGAAAACTATGGCTACACCTTC. Translation: CASSPRRRENYGYTF.

The chain has TRBV7-2 and TRBJ1-5; the D is unclear. This CDR3 has 12 amino acids. The V end lost 7 bases, the J end lost 0 bases, and 4 bases lay between the germline ends. Germline CDR1 reads SGHTA; CDR2 reads FQGNSA. The CDR3 bases are TGTGCCAGCACAAATAGCAATCAGCCCCAGCATTTT. It yields the protein CASTNSNQPQHF.

The V and J genes are TRBV27 and TRBJ1-2; 9 nucleotides agree with TRBD1. This CDR3 has 13 residues. Germline V lookup: CDR1 MNHEY, CDR2 SMNVEV (reference sequence). V was pared by 5 bases and J by 8 bases, with 6 bases of the junction left unmatched. The CDR3, as DNA: TGTGCCAGCAGTCTACAGACAGGGGGAGGCTACACCTTC. Its protein is CASSLQTGGGYTF.

This chain joins TRBV10-3 and TRBJ2-2; D might be TRBD1 (5 bases). V shed 3 bases and J shed 2 bases, with 10 bases lying between them. This CDR3 comprises 15 residues. The germline V gene has CDR1 ENHRY and CDR2 SYGVKD. CDR3 bases: TGTGCCATCAGTGAAAGGGGCGACAACACCGGGGAGCTGTTTTTT. Protein product: CAISERGDNTGELFF.

The chain uses TRBV5-1 and TRBJ2-1, with a weak D call TRBD2 (6 bases). Germline V gives CDR1 SGHRS, CDR2 YFSETQ. This CDR3 contains 15 residues. Between the trimmed V and J ends, which lost 5 bases and 4 bases, there was a span of 16 bases. The CDR3 sequence is CASSQWDSSYNEQFF. The CDR3 region has the DNA TGCGCCAGCAGTCAATGGGACTCGTCGTACAATGAGCAGTTCTTC.

The chain combines TRBV6-6 with TRBJ2-1; unclear D gene. Germline-derived CDR1 and CDR2 are MNHNY and SVGAGI (reference sequence). V shed 0 bases and J shed 3 bases, with 9 bases lying between them. The CDR3 spans 15 residues. The CDR3 sequence is CASSYSPESYNEQFF. The CDR3, as DNA: TGTGCCAGCAGTTACTCGCCGGAGAGCTACAATGAGCAGTTCTTC.

The sample holds a few counts of this clone. This chain links TRBV5-6 with TRBJ2-3; 8 nucleotides line up with TRBD1. Germline trimming cut 0 bases from V and 4 bases from J; bases unmatched to any gene: 4. The CDR3 length is 15 residues. Germline loops: CDR1 SGHDT, CDR2 YYEEEE. The CDR3 DNA follows: TGTGCCAGCAGCTTGGTTGCAGGGGGCCCAGATACGCAGTATTTT. Translated, it gives CASSLVAGGPDTQYF.

This sequence joins TRBV24-1 and TRBJ1-4, with 7 positions matching TRBD1. CDR1 is KGHDR and CDR2 is SFDVKD in the germline V gene. V lost 3 bases and J lost 8; bases outside the gene matches: 11. This CDR3 is 16 amino acids long. CDR3 amino acids: CATSDATGTVLEKLFF. CDR3 DNA sequence: TGTGCCACCAGTGATGCAACTGGGACAGTTTTGGAAAAACTGTTTTTT.

This chain joins TRBV2 and TRBJ1-1; 10 positions match TRBD1. The germline V gene has CDR1 SNHLY and CDR2 FYNNEI. The ends lost 5 bases at V and 4 bases at J; junction bases unmatched: 10. The CDR3 consists of 16 residues. The CDR3 DNA sequence: TGTGCCAGCAGTTGGGACAGGGGCCCAGGTGGCACTGAAGCTTTCTTT. Its protein product is CASSWDRGPGGTEAFF.

The chain couples TRBV27 to TRBJ1-1; D is perhaps TRBD1 (6 bases). The V end lost 2 bases, the J end lost 3 bases, and 16 bases lay between the germline ends. There are 16 residues in the CDR3. Germline CDR1 reads MNHEY; CDR2 reads SMNVEV (reference sequence). CDR3 DNA: TGTGCCAGCAGTTTACTGGCAGGGGAGAGGTACACTGAAGCTTTCTTT. It specifies CASSLLAGERYTEAFF.